The present entry profiles one T cell receptor beta chain with its context. The antigen remains undetermined. The data stem from a study of cytomegalovirus exposure and HLA in healthy donors. General observations from the study: With high specificity and sensitivity, the classifier reportedly diagnosed cytomegalovirus status. V- and J-gene trimming in TCR beta was tied to a missense DCLRE1C variant by an analysis performed later.

Primers: 60 Vbeta forward and 13 Jbeta reverse. Original handling: Roughly 11 million of the 80 million or so unique TCR beta chains counted in a later analysis were shared. Sequencing used immunoSEQ multiplex PCR; TCRdb keeps in-frame clones, though not all of them. The DNA was the basis for D and trimming; V, J and clone size are from that table. The sample carries 150,000 or so clones, roughly 79% recorded once. V lost 0 bases to trimming and J lost 3 bases; unmatched junction nucleotides: 2. Per germline, CDR1 SGHRS and CDR2 YFSETQ. The CDR3 spans 15 residues. This sequence joins TRBV5-1 and TRBJ1-2; TRBD1 aligns across 10 bases. This receptor was identified in a woman aged 40-49 years in good health and CMV-seropositive. Material: PBMCs. The CDR3, as DNA: TGCGCCAGCAGCTTGGCCGGGACAGGGGACTATGGCTACACCTTC. Translated, it gives CASSLAGTGDYGYTF.